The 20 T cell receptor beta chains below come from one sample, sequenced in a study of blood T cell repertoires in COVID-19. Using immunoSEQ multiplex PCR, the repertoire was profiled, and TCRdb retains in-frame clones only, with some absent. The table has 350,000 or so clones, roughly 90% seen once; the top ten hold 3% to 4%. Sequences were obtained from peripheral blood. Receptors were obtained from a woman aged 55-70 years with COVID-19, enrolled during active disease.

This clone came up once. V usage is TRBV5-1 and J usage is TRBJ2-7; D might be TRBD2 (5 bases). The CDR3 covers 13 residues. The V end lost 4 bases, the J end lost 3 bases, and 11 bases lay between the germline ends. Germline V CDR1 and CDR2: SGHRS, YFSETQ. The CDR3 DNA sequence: TGCGCCAGCAGCAAAGGACGGGACTACGAGCAGTACTTC. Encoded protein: CASSKGRDYEQYF.

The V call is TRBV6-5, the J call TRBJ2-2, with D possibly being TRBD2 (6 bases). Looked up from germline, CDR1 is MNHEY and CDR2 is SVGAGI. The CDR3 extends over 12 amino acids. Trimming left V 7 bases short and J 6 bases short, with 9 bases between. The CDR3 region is CASISGAGELFF. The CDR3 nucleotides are TGTGCCAGCATATCGGGGGCCGGGGAGCTGTTTTTT.

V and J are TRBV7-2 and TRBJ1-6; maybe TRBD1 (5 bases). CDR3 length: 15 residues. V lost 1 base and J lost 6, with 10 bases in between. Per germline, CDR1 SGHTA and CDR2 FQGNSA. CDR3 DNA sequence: TGTGCCAGCAGCTTAGTAGCAGGGTCTAATTCACCCCTCCACTTT. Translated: CASSLVAGSNSPLHF.

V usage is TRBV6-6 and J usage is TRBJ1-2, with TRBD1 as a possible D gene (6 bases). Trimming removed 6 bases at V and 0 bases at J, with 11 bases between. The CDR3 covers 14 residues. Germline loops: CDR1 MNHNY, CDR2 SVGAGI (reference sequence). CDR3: CASRRQASNYGYTF. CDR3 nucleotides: TGTGCCAGCAGACGACAGGCCTCTAACTATGGCTACACCTTC.

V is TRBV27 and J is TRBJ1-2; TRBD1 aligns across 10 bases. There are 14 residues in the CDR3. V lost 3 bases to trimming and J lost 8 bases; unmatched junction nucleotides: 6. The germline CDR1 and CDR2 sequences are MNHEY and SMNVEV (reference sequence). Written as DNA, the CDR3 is TGTGCCAGCAGTTTCGCCGGACAGGGGGACGGCTACACCTTC. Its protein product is CASSFAGQGDGYTF.

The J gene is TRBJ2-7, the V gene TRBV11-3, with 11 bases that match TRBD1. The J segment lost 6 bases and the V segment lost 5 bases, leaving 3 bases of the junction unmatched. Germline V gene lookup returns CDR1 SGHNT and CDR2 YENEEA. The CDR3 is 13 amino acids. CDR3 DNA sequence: TGTGCCAGCAGCCCCGGGACAGGGGGCGAGCAGTACTTC. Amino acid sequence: CASSPGTGGEQYF.

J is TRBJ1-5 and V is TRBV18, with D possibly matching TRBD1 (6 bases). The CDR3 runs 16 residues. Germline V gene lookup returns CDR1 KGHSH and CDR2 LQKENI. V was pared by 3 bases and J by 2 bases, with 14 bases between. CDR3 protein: CASSPQVQGGNQPQHF. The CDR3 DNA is TGTGCCAGCTCACCTCAAGTACAGGGCGGCAATCAGCCCCAGCATTTT.

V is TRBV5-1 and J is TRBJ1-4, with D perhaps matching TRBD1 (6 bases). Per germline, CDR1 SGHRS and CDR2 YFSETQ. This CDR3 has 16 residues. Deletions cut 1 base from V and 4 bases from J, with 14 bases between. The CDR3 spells CASSLQQGGNNEKLFF. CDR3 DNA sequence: TGCGCCAGCAGCTTGCAACAGGGCGGAAATAATGAAAAACTGTTTTTT.

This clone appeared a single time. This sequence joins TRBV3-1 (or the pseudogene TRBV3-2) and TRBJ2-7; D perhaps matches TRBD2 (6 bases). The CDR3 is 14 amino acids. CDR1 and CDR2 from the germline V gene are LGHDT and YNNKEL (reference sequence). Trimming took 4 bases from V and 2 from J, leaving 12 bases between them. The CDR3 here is CASSPGLSPYEQYF. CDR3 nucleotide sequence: TGTGCCAGCAGCCCCGGACTATCTCCCTACGAGCAGTACTTC.

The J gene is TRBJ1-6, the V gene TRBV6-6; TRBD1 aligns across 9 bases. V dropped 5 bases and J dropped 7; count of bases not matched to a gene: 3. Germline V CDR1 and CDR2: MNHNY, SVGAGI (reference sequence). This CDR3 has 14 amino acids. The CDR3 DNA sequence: TGTGCCAGCAGTGGGGACAGGGTGAATTCACCCCTCCACTTT. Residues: CASSGDRVNSPLHF.

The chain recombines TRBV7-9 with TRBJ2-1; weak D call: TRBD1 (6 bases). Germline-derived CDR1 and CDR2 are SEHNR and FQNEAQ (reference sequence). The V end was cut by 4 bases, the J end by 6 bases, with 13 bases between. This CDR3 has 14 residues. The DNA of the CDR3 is TGTGCCAGCAGCTGGGACAAGACAGGCAATGAGCAGTTCTTC. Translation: CASSWDKTGNEQFF.

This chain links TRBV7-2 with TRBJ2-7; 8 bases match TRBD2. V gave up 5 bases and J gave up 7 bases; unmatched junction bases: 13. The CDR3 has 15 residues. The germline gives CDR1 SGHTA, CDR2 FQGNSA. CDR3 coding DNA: TGTGCCAGCAGCCGGGAGGGAGGGCACCTTGATGAGCAGTACTTC. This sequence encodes CASSREGGHLDEQYF.

In DNA form, the CDR3 reads TGCGCCAGTCGCTTGGGGGCCTATGGCTACACCTTC. Protein product: CASRLGAYGYTF. The chain joins TRBV5-1 to TRBJ1-2, with a weak D call TRBD1 (6 bases). The CDR3 has 12 amino acids. V lost 8 bases to trimming and J lost 4 bases, with 12 bases between them. In germline, CDR1 is SGHRS, CDR2 YFSETQ.

The CDR3 DNA reads TGTGCCAGCCGAACAGGGGGAAATTCACCCCTCCACTTT. Its translation: CASRTGGNSPLHF. This chain uses TRBV6-5 with TRBJ1-6; TRBD1 aligns across 8 bases. CDR1 is MNHEY, CDR2 SVGAGI, per germline. Trimming at V came to 8 bases and at J to 7 bases, leaving 4 bases not matched to a gene. The length of the CDR3 is 13 residues.

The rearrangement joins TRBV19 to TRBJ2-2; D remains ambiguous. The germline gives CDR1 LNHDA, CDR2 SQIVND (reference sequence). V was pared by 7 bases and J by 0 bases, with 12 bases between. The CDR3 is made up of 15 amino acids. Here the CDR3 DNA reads TGTGCCAGTACACCCGTGGCAGCGAACACCGGGGAGCTGTTTTTT. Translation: CASTPVAANTGELFF.

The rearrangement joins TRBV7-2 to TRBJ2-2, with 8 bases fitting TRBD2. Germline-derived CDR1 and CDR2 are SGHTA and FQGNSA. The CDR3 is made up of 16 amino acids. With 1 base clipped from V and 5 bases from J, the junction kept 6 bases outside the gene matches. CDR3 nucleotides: TGTGCCAGCAGCTTAGTCGGGACTAGTGGGACCGGGGAGCTGTTTTTT. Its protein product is CASSLVGTSGTGELFF. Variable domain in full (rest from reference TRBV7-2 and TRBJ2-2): GAGVSQSPSNKVTEKGKDVELRCDPISGHTALYWYRQSLGQGLEFLIYFQGNSAPDKSGLPSDRFSAERTGGSVSTLTIQRTQQEDSAVYLCASSLVGTSGTGELFFGEGSRLTVL.

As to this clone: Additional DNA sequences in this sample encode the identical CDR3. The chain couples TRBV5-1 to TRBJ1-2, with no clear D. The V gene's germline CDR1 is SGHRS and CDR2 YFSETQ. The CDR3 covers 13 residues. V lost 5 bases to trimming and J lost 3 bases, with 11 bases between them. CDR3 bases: TGCGCCAGCAGTCGCCAAGGAGACTATGGCTACACCTTC. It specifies CASSRQGDYGYTF.

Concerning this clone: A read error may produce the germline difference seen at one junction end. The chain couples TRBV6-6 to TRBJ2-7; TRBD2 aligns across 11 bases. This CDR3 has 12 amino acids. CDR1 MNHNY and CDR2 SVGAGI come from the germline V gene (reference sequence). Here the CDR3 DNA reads TGTGCCAGCAGTTTACTAGGGACTAGCGGAGACTTC. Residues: CASSLLGTSGDF.

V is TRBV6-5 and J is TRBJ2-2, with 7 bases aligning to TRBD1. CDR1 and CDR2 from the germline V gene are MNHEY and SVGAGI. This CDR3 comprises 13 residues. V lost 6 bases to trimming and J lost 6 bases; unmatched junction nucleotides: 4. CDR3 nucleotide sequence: TGTGCCAGCAGGGGGCAGGGGGCCGGGGAGCTGTTTTTT. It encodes CASRGQGAGELFF.

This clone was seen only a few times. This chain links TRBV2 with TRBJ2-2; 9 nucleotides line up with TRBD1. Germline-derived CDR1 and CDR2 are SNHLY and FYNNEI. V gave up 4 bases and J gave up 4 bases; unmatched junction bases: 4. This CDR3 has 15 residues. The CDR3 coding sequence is TGTGCCAGCAGTGGACAGGGGGGGAGCACCGGGGAGCTGTTTTTT. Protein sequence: CASSGQGGSTGELFF.